This TCR beta chain comes out of a study of post-analysis software for immune sequencing data. Unique molecular identifiers featured in each of the TCR beta cDNA libraries. The authors obtained roughly 0.5 million cDNA molecules from approximately 1 to 10 million T cells. TCRdb itself ran the PCR reads through MiXCR, one entry per CDR3 protein. The sample yields fewer than 550,000 distinct CDR3 sequences, 34% seen once. In its sample, this clonotype was seen a few times. The antigen is not known. Study-wide results and limits: Patients showed TRBV5-6, TRBV5-1 and TRBV20-1 among five TRBV segments more frequent than in controls. F measure grouped same-batch samples tightly together.

Germline V gives CDR1 SGHRS, CDR2 YFSETQ. CDR3 length equals 15 residues. V shed 1 base and J 6 bases; nucleotides not matched to a gene: 9. The sequenced sample consisted of blood. The origin of this receptor is a girl between 2 and 17 years old with multiple sclerosis. This chain uses TRBV5-1 with TRBJ2-7; 8 nucleotides match TRBD1. CDR3 DNA sequence: TGCGCCAGCAGCTTGAATGGACAGGGCGGGATCGAGCAGTACTTC. It codes for CASSLNGQGGIEQYF.